The source of this TCR beta chain is a study of tissue T cells after allogeneic stem cell transplantation. Overall study results and limits: Across patients, clones rarely overlapped, yet motif clusters were shared tissue-specifically. In patients and mice, blood and spleen missed much of tissue repertoire.

Trimming removed 1 base at V and 0 bases at J, with 8 bases between. Germline CDR1 NNHNN, CDR2 SYGAGS (reference sequence). The CDR3 length is 14 residues. This clone was detected a few times. No antigen is known for it. Mouse gene names and germline throughout. The read halts 1 residue ahead of the CDR3 end, with the missing end drawn from the germline J gene. Sequencing was performed with immunoSEQ multiplex PCR; in TCRdb, only in-frame clones are kept and a portion is missing. The sample lists about 2,400 clones, approximately 62% occurring once. The clonotype originates from a female BALB/c mouse in good health. MHC haplotype here: H2-d. Material: gut tissue. The rearrangement links TRBV13-2 to TRBJ2-7; possible D gene TRBD1, 6 bases. The CDR3 reads CASGDLDSSYEQYF. The part of the CDR3 DNA that was read is TGTGCCAGCGGTGATCTGGACAGCTCCTATGAACAGTAC.